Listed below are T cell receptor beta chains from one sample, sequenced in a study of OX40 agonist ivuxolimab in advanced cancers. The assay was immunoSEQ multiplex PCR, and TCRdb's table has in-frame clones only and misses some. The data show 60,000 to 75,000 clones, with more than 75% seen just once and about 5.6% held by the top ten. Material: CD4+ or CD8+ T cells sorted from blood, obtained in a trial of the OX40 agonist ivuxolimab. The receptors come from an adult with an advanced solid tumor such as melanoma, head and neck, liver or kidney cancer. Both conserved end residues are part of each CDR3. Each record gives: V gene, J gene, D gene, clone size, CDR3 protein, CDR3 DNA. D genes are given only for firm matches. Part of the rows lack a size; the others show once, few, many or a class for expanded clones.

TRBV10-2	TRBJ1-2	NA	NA	CASSEWTVANYGYTF	TGCGCCAGCAGTGAGTGGACAGTAGCTAACTATGGCTACACCTTC
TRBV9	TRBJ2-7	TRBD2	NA	CASSVRAGGLEQYF	TGTGCCAGCAGCGTCCGAGCGGGGGGTCTCGAGCAGTACTTC
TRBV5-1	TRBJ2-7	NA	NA	CASSFTGGYEQYF	TGCGCCAGCAGCTTCACAGGAGGCTACGAGCAGTACTTC
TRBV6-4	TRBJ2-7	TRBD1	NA	CAKQGQGGMNGQYF	TGTGCGAAGCAAGGACAGGGGGGAATGAATGGGCAGTACTTC
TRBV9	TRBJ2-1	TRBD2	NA	CASSPPGLANNEQFF	TGTGCCAGCAGTCCTCCGGGACTAGCGAACAATGAGCAGTTCTTC
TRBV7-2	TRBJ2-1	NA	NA	CASSYISQVNEQFF	TGTGCCAGCAGCTATATCTCACAGGTCAATGAGCAGTTCTTC
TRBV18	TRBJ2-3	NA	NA	CASSSDRDTQYF	TGTGCCAGCTCATCAGACAGAGATACGCAGTATTTT
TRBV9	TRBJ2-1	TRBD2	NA	CASSDRGRAIPSEQFF	TGTGCCAGCAGTGATCGCGGGAGGGCCATCCCCAGTGAGCAGTTCTTC
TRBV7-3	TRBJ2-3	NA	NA	CASSLSGVADTQYF	TGTGCCAGCAGCTTAAGTGGGGTGGCAGATACGCAGTATTTT
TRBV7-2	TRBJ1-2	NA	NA	CASSPRMTSYDYTF	TGTGCCAGCAGCCCCCGGATGACGTCCTACGACTACACCTTC
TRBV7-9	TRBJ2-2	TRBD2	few	CASNPGGTGELFF	TGTGCCAGCAACCCGGGGGGCACCGGGGAGCTGTTTTTT
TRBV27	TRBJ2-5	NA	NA	CASSLKPGVRGEETQYF	TGTGCCAGCAGTTTAAAGCCAGGAGTCAGGGGAGAGGAGACCCAGTACTTC
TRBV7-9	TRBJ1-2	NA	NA	CASSLSSGYTF	TGTGCCAGCAGCTTATCGAGTGGCTACACCTTC
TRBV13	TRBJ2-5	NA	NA	CASSLGTGKQETQYF	TGTGCCAGCAGCTTAGGGACAGGAAAACAAGAGACCCAGTACTTC
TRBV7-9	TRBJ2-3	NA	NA	CASSALSTDTQYF	TGTGCCAGCAGCGCCCTTAGTACAGATACGCAGTATTTT
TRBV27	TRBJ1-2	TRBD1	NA	CASSLDRAGSGYTF	TGTGCCAGCAGCCTTGACAGGGCGGGGAGTGGCTACACCTTC
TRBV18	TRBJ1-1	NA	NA	CASSPWENTEAFF	TGTGCCAGCTCACCATGGGAGAACACTGAAGCTTTCTTT
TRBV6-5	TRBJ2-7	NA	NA	CASSAGTRYEQYF	TGTGCCAGCAGTGCCGGGACGCGCTACGAGCAGTACTTC
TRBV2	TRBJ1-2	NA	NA	CASRGGSSYGYTF	TGTGCCAGCCGTGGCGGTAGTTCCTATGGCTACACCTTC
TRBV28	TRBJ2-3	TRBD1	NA	CASSSTGDPSTDTQYF	TGTGCCAGCAGCTCCACAGGGGATCCGAGCACAGATACGCAGTATTTT
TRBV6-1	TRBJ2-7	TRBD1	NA	CASRNPGQGSEQYF	TGTGCCAGCCGGAATCCAGGACAGGGGTCCGAGCAGTACTTC
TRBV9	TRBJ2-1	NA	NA	CASSDTGPLSYNEQFF	TGTGCCAGCAGCGATACAGGGCCCCTCTCCTACAATGAGCAGTTCTTC
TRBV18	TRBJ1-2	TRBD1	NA	CASSPNDREGGYTF	TGTGCCAGCTCACCAAACGACAGGGAGGGAGGCTACACCTTC
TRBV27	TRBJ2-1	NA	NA	CASSLLTGSYEQFF	TGTGCCAGCAGTTTACTCACAGGGAGTTATGAGCAGTTCTTC
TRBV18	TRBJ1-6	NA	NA	CASSPPGRSNSPLHF	TGTGCCAGCTCACCACCGGGCAGGTCCAATTCACCCCTCCACTTT
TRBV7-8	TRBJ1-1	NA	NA	CASSLLPGGSMNTEAFF	TGTGCCAGCAGCTTGCTCCCTGGAGGGAGCATGAACACTGAAGCTTTCTTT
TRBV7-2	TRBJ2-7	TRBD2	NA	CASSSRTSGPYEQYF	TGTGCCAGCAGCTCCAGGACTAGCGGGCCCTACGAGCAGTACTTC
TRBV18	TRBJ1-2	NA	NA	CASSPNPGNYGYTF	TGTGCCAGCTCACCAAATCCGGGCAACTATGGCTACACCTTC
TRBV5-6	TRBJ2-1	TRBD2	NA	CASRRLAGGNEQFF	TGTGCCAGCAGACGACTAGCGGGAGGGAATGAGCAGTTCTTC
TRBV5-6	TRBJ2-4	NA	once	CASSLGGNPAKNIQYF	TGTGCCAGCAGCCTGGGCGGGAACCCGGCCAAAAACATTCAGTACTTC
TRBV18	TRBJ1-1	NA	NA	CASSPGVENTEAFF	TGTGCCAGCTCACCAGGGGTTGAAAACACTGAAGCTTTCTTT
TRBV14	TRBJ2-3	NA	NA	CASSTRLSGSTDTQYF	TGTGCCAGCAGCACCCGTCTTAGCGGTAGCACAGATACGCAGTATTTT
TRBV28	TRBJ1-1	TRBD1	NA	CASSKDRGRLDTEAFF	TGTGCCAGCAGCAAGGACAGGGGGCGCCTGGACACTGAAGCTTTCTTT
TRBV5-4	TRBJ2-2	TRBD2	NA	CASSLLAGGLKNTGELFF	TGTGCCAGCAGCTTACTAGCGGGAGGTCTTAAGAACACCGGGGAGCTGTTTTTT
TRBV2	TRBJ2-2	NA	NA	CASSEGVTLELFF	TGTGCCAGCAGTGAAGGCGTAACTTTGGAGCTGTTTTTT
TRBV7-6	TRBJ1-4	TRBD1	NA	CASSRQGGNEKLFF	TGTGCCAGCAGTCGACAGGGGGGGAATGAAAAACTGTTTTTT
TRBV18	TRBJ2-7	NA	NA	CASSPPALSLSEQYF	TGTGCCAGCTCACCACCGGCGCTCTCCCTAAGCGAGCAGTACTTC
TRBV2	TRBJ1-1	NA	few	CASSEETDTEAFF	TGTGCCAGCAGTGAAGAAACCGACACTGAAGCTTTCTTT
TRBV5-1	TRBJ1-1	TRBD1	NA	CASKAGGWNTEAFF	TGCGCCAGCAAAGCAGGGGGTTGGAACACTGAAGCTTTCTTT
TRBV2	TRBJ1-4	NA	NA	CASSAAGRANEKLFF	TGTGCCAGCAGTGCGGCAGGGAGGGCTAATGAAAAACTGTTTTTT
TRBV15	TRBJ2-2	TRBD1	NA	CATSRVGQGLSRELFF	TGTGCCACCAGCAGAGTCGGACAGGGGTTGAGCAGGGAGCTGTTTTTT
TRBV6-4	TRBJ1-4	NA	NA	CASTPSSVATNEKLFF	TGTGCCAGCACCCCGTCCTCAGTTGCAACTAATGAAAAACTGTTTTTT
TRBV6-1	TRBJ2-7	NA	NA	CASSNQGSPYEQYF	TGTGCCAGCAGTAACCAGGGCAGTCCCTACGAGCAGTACTTC
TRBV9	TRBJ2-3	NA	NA	CASSVGSGRTDTQYF	TGTGCCAGCAGCGTAGGAAGCGGCCGCACAGATACGCAGTATTTT